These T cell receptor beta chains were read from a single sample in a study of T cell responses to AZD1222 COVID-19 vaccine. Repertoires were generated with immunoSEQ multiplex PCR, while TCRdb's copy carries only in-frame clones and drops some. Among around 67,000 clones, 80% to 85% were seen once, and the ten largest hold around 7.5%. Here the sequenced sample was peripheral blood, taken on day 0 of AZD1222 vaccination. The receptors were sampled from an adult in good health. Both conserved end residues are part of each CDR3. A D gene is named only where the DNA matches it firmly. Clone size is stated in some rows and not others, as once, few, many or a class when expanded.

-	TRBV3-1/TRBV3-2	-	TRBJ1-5	TGTGCCAGCAGCCAAGACTTCTCGGATAATCAGCCCCAGCATTTT	CASSQDFSDNQPQHF
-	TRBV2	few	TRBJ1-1	TGTGCCAGCAGAGAGAACACGAACACTGAAGCTTTCTTT	CASRENTNTEAFF
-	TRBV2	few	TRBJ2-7	TGTGCCAGCGAAGCAACTTCCTACGAGCAGTACTTC	CASEATSYEQYF
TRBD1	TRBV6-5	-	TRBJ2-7	TGTGCCATCAACAACCCCGGGACAGGGATTGTTGAGCAGTACTTC	CAINNPGTGIVEQYF
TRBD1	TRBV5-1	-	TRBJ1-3	TGCGCCAGCAGCTCCCTCCCTTGGGGACAGTCGAGCTCTGGAAACACCATATATTTT	CASSSLPWGQSSSGNTIYF
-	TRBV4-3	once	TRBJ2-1	TGCGCCAGCAGTGCCTGGGGGAGTGGTGAGCAGTTCTTC	CASSAWGSGEQFF
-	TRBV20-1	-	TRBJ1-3	TGCAGTGCTAGTAAGGGAAACACCATATATTTT	CSASKGNTIYF
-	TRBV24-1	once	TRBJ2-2	TGTGCCACCAGTGATTTGACGGGGGGCATGGCCGGGGAGCTGTTTTTT	CATSDLTGGMAGELFF
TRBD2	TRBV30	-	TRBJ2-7	TGTGCCTGGAGTTCACTTCAGGGCGGGGGGGCCTACGAGCAGTACTTC	CAWSSLQGGGAYEQYF
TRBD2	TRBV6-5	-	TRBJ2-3	TGTGCCAGCAGTTACTCGCGGGAGCTTGGAGATACGCAGTATTTT	CASSYSRELGDTQYF
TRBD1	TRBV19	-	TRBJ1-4	TGTGCCAGTAGTTCCGCGACAGGGTCGAGGGAAAAACTGTTTTTT	CASSSATGSREKLFF
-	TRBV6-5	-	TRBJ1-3	TGTGCCAGCAGGGGGGCGGGCTCGGTAGGAAACACCATATATTTT	CASRGAGSVGNTIYF
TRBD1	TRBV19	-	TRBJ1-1	TGTGCCAGTAGGGGACAGGGGAACACTGAAGCTTTCTTT	CASRGQGNTEAFF
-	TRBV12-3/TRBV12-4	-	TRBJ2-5	TGTGCCAGCAGTCCCATAGCGCCAGAGACCCAGTACTTC	CASSPIAPETQYF
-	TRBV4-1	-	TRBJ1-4	TGCGCCAGCAGCCTGGTGGACAGATCAAATGAAAAACTGTTTTTT	CASSLVDRSNEKLFF
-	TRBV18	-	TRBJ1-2	TGTGCCAGCTCAACCCCGGGACAACGTTACTATGGCTACACCTTC	CASSTPGQRYYGYTF
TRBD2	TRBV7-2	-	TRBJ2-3	TGTGCCAGCAGCTTACAAAAGCGGGGGTACGCAACAGATACGCAGTATTTT	CASSLQKRGYATDTQYF
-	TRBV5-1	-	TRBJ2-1	TGCGCCAGCAGCTTGGAAGCACCGAGCTCCTACAATGAGCAGTTCTTC	CASSLEAPSSYNEQFF
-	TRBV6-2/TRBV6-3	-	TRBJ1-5	TGTGCCAGCAGTTACTCGAGATCCATAAAGCATTTT	CASSYSRSIKHF
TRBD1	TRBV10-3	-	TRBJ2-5	TGTGCCATCAATCCTGGACAGGGATCCCGAGAGACCCAGTACTTC	CAINPGQGSRETQYF
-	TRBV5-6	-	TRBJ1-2	TGTGCCAGCAGCTTGGATCCAGGCTATGGCTACACCTTC	CASSLDPGYGYTF
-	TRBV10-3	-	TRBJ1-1	TGTGCCGTAGGGCGGGGTTCCAGCACTGAAGCTTTCTTT	CAVGRGSSTEAFF
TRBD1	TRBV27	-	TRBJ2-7	TGTGCCAGCAGTTTATCGGGACAGGGCCGGTACGAGCAGTACTTC	CASSLSGQGRYEQYF
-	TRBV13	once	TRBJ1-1	TGTGCCAGCAGCTCCTACTCCGGAACTGAAGCTTTCTTT	CASSSYSGTEAFF
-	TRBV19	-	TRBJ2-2	TGTGCCAGTAGTTCGGGGGGCCGGGGCACCGGGGAGCTGTTTTTT	CASSSGGRGTGELFF
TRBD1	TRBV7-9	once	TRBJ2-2	TGTGCCAGCAGCCCCCGTTCTGGAAGGGACAGACCGGGCGGGGAGCTGTTTTTT	CASSPRSGRDRPGGELFF
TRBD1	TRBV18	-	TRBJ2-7	TGTGCCAGCACCTTGGGTGTGGACAGGGACGAGCAGTACTTC	CASTLGVDRDEQYF
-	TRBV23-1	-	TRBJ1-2	TGCGCCAGCGGAGGGGGACGCTCCTCTCTTAACTATGGCTACACCTTC	CASGGGRSSLNYGYTF
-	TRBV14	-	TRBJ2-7	TGTGCCAGCAGCCATACTGGATCCTACGAGCAGTACTTC	CASSHTGSYEQYF
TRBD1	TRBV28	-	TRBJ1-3	TGTGCCAGCAGTTTGATCAGGGGGCTAAGGACTGGAAACACCATATATTTT	CASSLIRGLRTGNTIYF
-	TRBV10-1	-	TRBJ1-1	TGCGCCAGCAGTGAGGGTAGTATCAACACTGAAGCTTTCTTT	CASSEGSINTEAFF
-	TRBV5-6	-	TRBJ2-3	TGTGCCAGCAGCCCCTTCGGGACAGCGGGACGCTCAGATACGCAGTATTTT	CASSPFGTAGRSDTQYF
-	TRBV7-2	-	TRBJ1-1	TGTGCCAGCAGCTTACGGACAGCCTTTAACACTGAAGCTTTCTTT	CASSLRTAFNTEAFF
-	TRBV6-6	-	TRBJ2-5	TGTGCCAGCAGTTATGAGAACCGTGGGACCCAGTACTTC	CASSYENRGTQYF
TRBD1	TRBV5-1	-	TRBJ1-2	TGCGCCAGCAGCTTGGGGACAGGTTATTTCGGCTACACCTTC	CASSLGTGYFGYTF
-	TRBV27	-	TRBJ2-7	TGTGCCAGCAGTTTAGCAGGGCGTGTTTCTGACGAGCAGTACTTC	CASSLAGRVSDEQYF
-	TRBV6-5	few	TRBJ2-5	TGTGCCAGCAGTAAACTGCAAGAGACCCAGTACTTC	CASSKLQETQYF
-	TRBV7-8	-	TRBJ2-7	TGTGCCAGCAGCTTAGCGGGAGCTAAGGCCTACGAGCAGTACTTC	CASSLAGAKAYEQYF
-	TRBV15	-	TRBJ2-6	TGTGCCACCAGCAGAGATGGTAGGGGGGCCAACGTCCTGACTTTC	CATSRDGRGANVLTF
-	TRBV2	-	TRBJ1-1	TGTGCCAGCAGCGCGACAGGTCTCGCTGAAGCTTTCTTT	CASSATGLAEAFF
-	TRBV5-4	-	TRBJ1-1	TGTGCCAGCAGTTCCGGCGGAGGGAACACTGAAGCTTTCTTT	CASSSGGGNTEAFF
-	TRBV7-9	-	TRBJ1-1	TGTGCCAGCAGCTTTACGGGGAACACTGAAGCTTTCTTT	CASSFTGNTEAFF
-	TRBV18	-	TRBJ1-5	TGTGCCAGCTCACCGCAGTACGATCAGCCCCAGCATTTT	CASSPQYDQPQHF
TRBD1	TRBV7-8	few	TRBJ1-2	TGTGCCAGCAGCCGATCCGGCTACAGGGGAGGAAATGGCTACACCTTC	CASSRSGYRGGNGYTF